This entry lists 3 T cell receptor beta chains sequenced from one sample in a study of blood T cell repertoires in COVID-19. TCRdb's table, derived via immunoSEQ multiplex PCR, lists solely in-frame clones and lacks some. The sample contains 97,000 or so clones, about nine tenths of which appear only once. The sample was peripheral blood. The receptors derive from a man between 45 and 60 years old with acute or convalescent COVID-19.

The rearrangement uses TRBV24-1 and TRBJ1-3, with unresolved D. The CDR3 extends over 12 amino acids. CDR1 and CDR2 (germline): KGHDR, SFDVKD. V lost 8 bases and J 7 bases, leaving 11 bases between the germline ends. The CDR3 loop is CATKQAQNTIYF. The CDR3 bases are TGTGCCACCAAGCAGGCCCAGAACACCATATATTTT.

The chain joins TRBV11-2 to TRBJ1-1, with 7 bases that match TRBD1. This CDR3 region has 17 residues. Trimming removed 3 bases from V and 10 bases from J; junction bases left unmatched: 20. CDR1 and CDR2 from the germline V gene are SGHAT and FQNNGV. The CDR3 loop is CASSFEGGAGTVGTAFF. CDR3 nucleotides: TGTGCCAGCAGCTTTGAGGGTGGTGCCGGGACAGTGGGGACAGCTTTCTTT.

The CDR3: CAISETWSYGYTF. Written as DNA, the CDR3 is TGTGCCATCAGTGAAACCTGGAGCTATGGCTACACCTTC. The chain joins TRBV10-3 to TRBJ1-2; D unresolved. Germline-derived CDR1 and CDR2 are ENHRY and SYGVKD. The CDR3 loop spans 13 amino acids. V lost 3 bases to trimming and J lost 4 bases, with 9 bases between them.